The clone carrying this TCR beta chain occurred once. The sample belongs to a study of blood T cell repertoires in COVID-19. Repertoires were generated with immunoSEQ multiplex PCR, while TCRdb's copy carries only in-frame clones and drops some. Among 96,000 or so clones listed, roughly 90% were seen once. This TCR derives from a woman of 80 years or more with acute or convalescent COVID-19. The sequenced material came from peripheral blood.

The CDR3 reads CASSTRTSGGLNTGELFF. DNA for the CDR3: TGTGCCAGCAGTACCCGGACTAGCGGGGGGTTAAACACCGGGGAGCTGTTTTTT. The chain has TRBV27 and TRBJ2-2, with 14 bases fitting TRBD2. The length of the CDR3 is 18 residues. V shed 5 bases, J shed 2 bases, and the junction held 7 bases outside the gene matches. CDR1 is MNHEY, CDR2 SMNVEV, per germline (reference sequence).